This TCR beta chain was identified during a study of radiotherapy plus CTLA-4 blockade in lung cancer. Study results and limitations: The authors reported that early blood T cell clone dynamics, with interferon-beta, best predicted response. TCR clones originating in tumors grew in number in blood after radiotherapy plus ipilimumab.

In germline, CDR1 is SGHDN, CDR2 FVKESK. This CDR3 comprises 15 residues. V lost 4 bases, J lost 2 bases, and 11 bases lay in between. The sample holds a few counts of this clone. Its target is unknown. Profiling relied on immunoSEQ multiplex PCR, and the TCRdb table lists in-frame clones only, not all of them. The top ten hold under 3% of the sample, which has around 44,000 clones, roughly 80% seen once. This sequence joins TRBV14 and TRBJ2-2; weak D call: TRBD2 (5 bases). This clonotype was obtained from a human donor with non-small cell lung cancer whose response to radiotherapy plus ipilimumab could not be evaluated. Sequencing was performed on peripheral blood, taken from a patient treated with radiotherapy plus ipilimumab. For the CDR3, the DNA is TGTGCCAGCAGCCGGCCTTCTAGCAACACCGGGGAGCTGTTTTTT. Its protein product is CASSRPSSNTGELFF.